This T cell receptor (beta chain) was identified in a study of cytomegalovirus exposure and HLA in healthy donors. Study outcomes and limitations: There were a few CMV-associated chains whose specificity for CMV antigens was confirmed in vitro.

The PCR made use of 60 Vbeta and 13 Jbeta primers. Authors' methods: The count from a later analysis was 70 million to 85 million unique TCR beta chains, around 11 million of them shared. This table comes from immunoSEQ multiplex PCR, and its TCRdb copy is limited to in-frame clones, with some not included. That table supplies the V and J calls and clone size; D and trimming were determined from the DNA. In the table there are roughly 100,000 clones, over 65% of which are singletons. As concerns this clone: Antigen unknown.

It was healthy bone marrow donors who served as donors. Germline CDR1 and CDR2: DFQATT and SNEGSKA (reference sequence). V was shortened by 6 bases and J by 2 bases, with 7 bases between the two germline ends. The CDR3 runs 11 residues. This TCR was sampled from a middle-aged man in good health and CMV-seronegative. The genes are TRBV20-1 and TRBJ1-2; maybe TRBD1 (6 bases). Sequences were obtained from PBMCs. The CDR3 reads CSATGNYGYTF. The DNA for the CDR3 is TGCAGTGCCACAGGGAACTATGGCTACACCTTC.